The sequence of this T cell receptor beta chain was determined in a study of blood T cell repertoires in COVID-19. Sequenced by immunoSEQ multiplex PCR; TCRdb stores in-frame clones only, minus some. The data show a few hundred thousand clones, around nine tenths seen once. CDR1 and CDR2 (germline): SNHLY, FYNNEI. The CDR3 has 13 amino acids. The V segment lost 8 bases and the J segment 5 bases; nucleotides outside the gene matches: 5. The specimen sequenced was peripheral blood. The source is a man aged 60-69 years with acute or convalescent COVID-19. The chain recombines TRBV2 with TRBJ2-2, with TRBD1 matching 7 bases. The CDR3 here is CASGGQSTGELFF. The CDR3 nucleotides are TGTGCCAGCGGGGGACAGTCGACCGGGGAGCTGTTTTTT. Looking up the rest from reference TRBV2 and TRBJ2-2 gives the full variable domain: EPEVTQTPSHQVTQMGQEVILRCVPISNHLYFYWYRQILGQKVEFLVSFYNNEISEKSEIFDDQFSVERPDGSNFTLKIRSTKLEDSAMYFCASGGQSTGELFFGEGSRLTVL.